Below, 21 T cell receptor beta chains from the same sample are listed, as sequenced in a study of glioma-infiltrating T cells. TCR alpha and beta CDR3 regions were amplified from RNA using iRepertoire nested multiplex PCR. Each CDR3 protein gets one entry after TCRdb re-called the multiplex PCR reads with MiXCR. The table has about 380,000 distinct CDR3 sequences, more than 35% seen once; the top ten hold around 11%. Sequenced: glioma tissue, nonneoplastic brain tissue, or PBMCs (not recorded which). The receptors were gathered from a human donor with low-grade glioma or glioblastoma, undergoing nonglioma brain surgery, or in good health (not recorded which).

The rearrangement links TRBV27 to TRBJ1-1; 7 positions match TRBD1. V was clipped by 6 bases and J by 5 bases; unmatched bases: 15. The CDR3 has 16 amino acids. Germline CDR1 and CDR2: MNHEY and SMNVEV (reference sequence). DNA for the CDR3: TGTGCCAGCAGCTTAGGTTTGGAGGGGGCTAAAACTGAAGCTTTCTTT. Amino acids: CASSLGLEGAKTEAFF.

The gene calls are TRBV7-9 and TRBJ2-3, with TRBD1 matching over 7 bases. CDR1 is SEHNR and CDR2 is FQNEAQ in the germline V gene (reference sequence). V lost 6 bases and J lost 2; bases outside the gene matches: 5. The CDR3 runs 14 residues. DNA for the CDR3: TGTGCCAGCAGGGGACAGCTTAACACAGATACGCAGTATTTT. It yields the protein CASRGQLNTDTQYF.

There are a few counts of this clonotype. The chain has TRBV4-1 and TRBJ1-6; no clear D. Germline V gives CDR1 MGHRA, CDR2 YSYEKL. Trimming took 0 bases from V and 14 from J, leaving 8 bases between them. The CDR3 is made up of 12 amino acids. DNA for the CDR3: TGCGCCAGCAGCCAAGATAGATTAGCCCTCCACTTT. Residues: CASSQDRLALHF.

The chain combines TRBV12-3 or TRBV12-4 with TRBJ2-3, with TRBD2 as a possible D gene (7 bases). This CDR3 spans 15 amino acids. Trimming stripped 3 bases from V and 2 bases from J, with 12 bases between. Here the CDR3 DNA reads TGTGCCAGCAGTTTGCAGCGGGGACACACAGATACGCAGTATTTT. It translates to CASSLQRGHTDTQYF.

This clonotype was detected only a few times. This chain links TRBV29-1 with TRBJ1-1; the D gene is possibly TRBD1 (6 bases). Germline V CDR1 and CDR2: SQVTM, ANQGSEA. This CDR3 contains 13 residues. V was clipped by 6 bases and J by 4 bases, with 15 bases between them. The CDR3 nucleotides read TGCAGCGTCCGATCACAGGGTACCACTGAAGCTTTCTTT. Translated: CSVRSQGTTEAFF.

The rearrangement joins TRBV24-1 to TRBJ1-1; the D gene is possibly TRBD1 (5 bases). V lost 4 bases, J lost 3 bases, and 8 bases lay in between. CDR1 and CDR2 from the germline V gene are KGHDR and SFDVKD. The CDR3 is 13 residues long. CDR3 nucleotides: TGTGCCACCAGTGACCCAGGGTACACTGAAGCTTTCTTT. Its protein is CATSDPGYTEAFF.

Comments on this clonotype: Sequence at one end of the junction differs from germline and may be a read error. The chain links TRBV6-1 to TRBJ1-1; unclear D gene. In germline, CDR1 is MNHNS, CDR2 SASEGT. The CDR3 totals 14 residues. The CDR3 DNA sequence: TGTGCCAGCACCAGGTCCAGGATGAACACTAAAGCTTTCTTT. Its protein is CASTRSRMNTKAFF.

This sequence joins TRBV2 and TRBJ2-7, with D tentatively TRBD1 (5 bases). Trimming removed 4 bases from V and 2 bases from J, with 9 bases in between. CDR3 length: 13 residues. Germline lookup yields CDR1 SNHLY and CDR2 FYNNEI. The CDR3 bases are TGTGCCAGCAGTGTGGACACAACCTACGAGCAGTACTTC. It codes for CASSVDTTYEQYF.

V and J are TRBV6-9 and TRBJ2-1; 10 bases map to TRBD2. Per the germline V gene, CDR1 is MNHGY and CDR2 is SVAAGI. The CDR3 runs to 16 residues. V was clipped by 2 bases and J by 4 bases; unmatched bases: 5. The CDR3 region is CASSYTGTSVYNEQFF. The CDR3 DNA is TGTGCCAGCAGTTATACCGGGACTAGCGTATACAATGAGCAGTTCTTC.

The rearrangement links TRBV24-1 to TRBJ2-1; a weak D match, TRBD2 (7 bases). Per germline, CDR1 KGHDR and CDR2 SFDVKD. V was cut by 3 bases and J by 4 bases, with 15 bases left in between. CDR3 size: 16 residues. Here the CDR3 reads CATSDVGGGLYNEQFF. CDR3 bases: TGTGCCACCAGTGATGTAGGGGGAGGGCTTTACAATGAGCAGTTCTTC.

This clonotype was observed a handful of times. J is TRBJ2-7 and V is TRBV7-9; 9 bases are shared with TRBD1. Germline loops: CDR1 SEHNR, CDR2 FQNEAQ (reference sequence). The CDR3 length is 14 residues. Losses at the gene ends were 5 bases for V and 4 bases for J; bases not matched to a gene: 6. CDR3: CASSPQGAVYEQYF. DNA for the CDR3: TGTGCCAGCAGCCCACAGGGGGCGGTATACGAGCAGTACTTC. The complete variable domain, with remaining parts taken from reference TRBV7-9 and TRBJ2-7, reads DTGVSQNPRHKITKRGQNVTFRCDPISEHNRLYWYRQTLGQGPEFLTYFQNEAQLEKSRLLSDRFSAERPKGSFSTLEIQRTEQGDSAMYLCASSPQGAVYEQYFGPGTRLTVT.

To note about this clonotype: This may be a read error: a much more frequent sequence differs by one nucleotide. The V call is TRBV7-2, the J call TRBJ2-5, with 7 nucleotides matching TRBD1. The CDR3 consists of 14 residues. Germline loops: CDR1 SGHTA, CDR2 FQGNSA. The CDR3, as DNA: TGTGCCAGCAGCAAGGACAGGTACCAAGGGACCCAGTACTTC. It specifies CASSKDRYQGTQYF.

The chain joins TRBV7-9 to TRBJ2-3; D is unclear. V lost 4 bases, J lost 3 bases, and 17 bases lay in between. The CDR3 is made up of 16 amino acids. Germline V gives CDR1 SEHNR, CDR2 FQNEAQ (reference sequence). The CDR3 sequence is CASSSGLRRATDTQYF. CDR3 in DNA: TGTGCCAGCAGCTCCGGCCTGAGGCGAGCGACAGATACGCAGTATTTT.

The chain has TRBV20-1 and TRBJ2-7, with 9 nucleotides matching TRBD2. The V segment lost 4 bases and the J segment 3 bases; nucleotides outside the gene matches: 7. The CDR3 is 14 residues long. From germline, CDR1 is DFQATT and CDR2 SNEGSKA (reference sequence). The CDR3 nucleotides read TGCAGTGCTAAGCAAGTAGCGGGAGTCTACGAGCAGTACTTC. Translated: CSAKQVAGVYEQYF.

This clonotype has only one observation. This rearrangement joins TRBV5-1 to TRBJ2-1, with D unresolved. Trimming cost V 5 bases and J 6 bases, with 15 bases left between them. Germline V CDR1 and CDR2: SGHRS, YFSETQ. The CDR3 is 14 residues long. CDR3 nucleotides: TGCGCCAGCAGGGGGAATGGTCTGACCAATGAGCAGTTCTTC. Encoded protein: CASRGNGLTNEQFF.

This clonotype was picked up a small number of times. The rearrangement uses TRBV28 and TRBJ2-5; TRBD1 is a possible D gene (5 bases). Trimming removed 7 bases at V and 2 bases at J, with 8 bases between. CDR1 is MDHEN and CDR2 is SYDVKM in the germline V gene. This CDR3 spans 12 amino acids. The CDR3 loop is CASIGQQETQYF. CDR3 bases: TGTGCCAGCATCGGACAACAAGAGACCCAGTACTTC.

The rearrangement joins TRBV18 to TRBJ2-1; a weak D match, TRBD1 (6 bases). CDR3 length: 14 residues. Germline V gene data show CDR1 as KGHSH and CDR2 as LQKENI. Trimming took 6 bases from V and 3 from J, leaving 12 bases between them. CDR3 loop: CASSQRDIYNEQFF. The CDR3 DNA reads as TGTGCCAGCTCCCAACGGGACATCTACAATGAGCAGTTCTTC. Full variable domain (rest looked up from reference TRBV18 and TRBJ2-1): NAGVMQNPRHLVRRRGQEARLRCSPMKGHSHVYWYRQLPEEGLKFMVYLQKENIIDESGMPKERFSAEFPKEGPSILRIQQVVRGDSAAYFCASSQRDIYNEQFFGPGTRLTVL.

In its sample, this clonotype was seen a few times. The J gene is TRBJ2-5, the V gene TRBV4-3; 9 bases agree with TRBD2. This CDR3 contains 14 residues. Germline assignment: CDR1 LGHNA and CDR2 YSLEER. Trimming took 0 bases from V and 10 from J; bases not matched to a gene: 6. This CDR3 is CASSQDWTSENQYF. The CDR3 bases are TGCGCCAGCAGCCAAGATTGGACTAGCGAAAACCAGTACTTC.

Of note for this clonotype: A much more abundant neighbour one base away suggests this may be a read error. The chain uses TRBV27 and TRBJ2-7; tentatively, D is TRBD2 (6 bases). The germline V gene has CDR1 MNHEY and CDR2 SMNVEV (reference sequence). The CDR3 extends over 13 amino acids. CDR3 sequence: CAGSPRRAYEQYF. CDR3 nucleotide sequence: TGTGCCGGCAGCCCCCGGAGGGCCTACGAGCAGTACTTC.

This clonotype was recorded a few times. The rearrangement uses TRBV24-1 and TRBJ1-4; D is uncertain. V dropped 9 bases and J dropped 3 bases, with 13 bases sitting between them. CDR1 is KGHDR and CDR2 is SFDVKD in the germline V gene. The CDR3 is 14 residues long. CDR3 coding DNA: TGTGCCACCTCAAGACCAGGTCCTAATGAAAAACTGTTTTTT. Protein sequence: CATSRPGPNEKLFF.

This chain joins TRBV18 and TRBJ1-2; D possibly corresponds to TRBD1 (5 bases). Per germline, CDR1 KGHSH and CDR2 LQKENI. This CDR3 spans 16 amino acids. V was cut by 2 bases and J by 3 bases, with 16 bases left in between. Here the CDR3 reads CASSPRGANGDYGYTF. Here the CDR3 DNA reads TGTGCCAGCTCACCAAGAGGGGCCAATGGGGACTATGGCTACACCTTC. Filled out from reference TRBV18 and TRBJ1-2, the complete variable domain reads NAGVMQNPRHLVRRRGQEARLRCSPMKGHSHVYWYRQLPEEGLKFMVYLQKENIIDESGMPKERFSAEFPKEGPSILRIQQVVRGDSAAYFCASSPRGANGDYGYTFGSGTRLTVV.